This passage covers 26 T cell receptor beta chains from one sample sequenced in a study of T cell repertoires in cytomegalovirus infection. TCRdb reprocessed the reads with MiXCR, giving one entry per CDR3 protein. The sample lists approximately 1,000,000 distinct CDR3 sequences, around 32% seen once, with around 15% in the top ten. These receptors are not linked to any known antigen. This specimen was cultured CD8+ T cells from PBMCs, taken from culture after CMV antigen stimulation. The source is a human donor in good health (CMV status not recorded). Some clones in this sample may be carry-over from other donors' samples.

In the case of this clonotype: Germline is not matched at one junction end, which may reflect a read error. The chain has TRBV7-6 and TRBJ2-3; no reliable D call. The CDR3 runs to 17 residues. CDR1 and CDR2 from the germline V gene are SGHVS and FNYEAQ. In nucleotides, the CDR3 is TGTGCTAGCAGCTTAGCCGCCTCCGGGCCACCCACAGATACGCAGTATTTT. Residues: CASSLAASGPPTDTQYF.

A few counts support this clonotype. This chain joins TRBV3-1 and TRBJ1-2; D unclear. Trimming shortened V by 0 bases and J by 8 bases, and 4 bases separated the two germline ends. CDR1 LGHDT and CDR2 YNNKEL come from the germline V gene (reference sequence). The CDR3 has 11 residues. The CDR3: CASSQDEGYTF. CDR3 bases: TGTGCCAGCAGCCAAGACGAGGGCTACACCTTC. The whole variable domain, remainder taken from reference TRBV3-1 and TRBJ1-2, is DTAVSQTPKYLVTQMGNDKSIKCEQNLGHDTMYWYKQDSKKFLKIMFSYNNKELIINETVPNRFSPKSPDKAHLNLHINSLELGDSAVYFCASSQDEGYTFGSGTRLTVV.

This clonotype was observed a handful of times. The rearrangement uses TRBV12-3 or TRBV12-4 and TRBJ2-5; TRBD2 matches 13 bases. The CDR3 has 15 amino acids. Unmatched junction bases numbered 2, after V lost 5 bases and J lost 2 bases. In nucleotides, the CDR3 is TGTGCCAGCAGTAGGACTAGCGGGGGTCAAGAGACCCAGTACTTC. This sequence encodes CASSRTSGGQETQYF.

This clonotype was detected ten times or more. The DNA for the CDR3 is TGTGCCAGCAGTTCGAGTAAGGGACAGATCACTGAAGCTTTCTTT. This sequence encodes CASSSSKGQITEAFF. V is TRBV7-9 and J is TRBJ1-1; 7 bases line up with TRBD1. Germline assignment: CDR1 SEHNR and CDR2 FQNEAQ (reference sequence). The J segment lost 4 bases and the V segment lost 6 bases, leaving 11 bases of the junction unmatched. This CDR3 has 15 residues.

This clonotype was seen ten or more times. This CDR3 is CASSSRDSNEQFF. CDR3 bases: TGTGCCAGCAGCTCCCGGGACTCCAATGAGCAGTTCTTC. V and J are TRBV7-9 and TRBJ2-1, with D possibly matching TRBD2 (6 bases). Germline assignment: CDR1 SEHNR and CDR2 FQNEAQ (reference sequence). Trimming removed 4 bases at V and 6 bases at J, with 10 bases between. The CDR3 is made up of 13 amino acids.

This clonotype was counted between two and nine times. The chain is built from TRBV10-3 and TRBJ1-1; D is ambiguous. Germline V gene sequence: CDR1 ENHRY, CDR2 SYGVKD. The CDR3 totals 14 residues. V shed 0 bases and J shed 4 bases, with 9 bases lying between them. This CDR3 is CAISESGRATEAFF. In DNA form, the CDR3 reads TGTGCCATCAGTGAGTCAGGGAGGGCCACTGAAGCTTTCTTT.

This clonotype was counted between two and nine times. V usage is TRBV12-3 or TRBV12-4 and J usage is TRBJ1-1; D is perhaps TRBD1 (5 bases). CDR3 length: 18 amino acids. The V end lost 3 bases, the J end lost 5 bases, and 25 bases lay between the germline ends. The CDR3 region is CASSFTRGGFIGRTEAFF. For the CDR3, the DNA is TGTGCCAGCAGTTTTACCCGCGGGGGATTTATAGGTAGGACTGAAGCTTTCTTT.

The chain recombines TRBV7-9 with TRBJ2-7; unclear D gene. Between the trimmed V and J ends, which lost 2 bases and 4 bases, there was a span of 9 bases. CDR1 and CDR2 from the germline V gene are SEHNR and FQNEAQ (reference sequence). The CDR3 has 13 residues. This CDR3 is CASSLSVRYEQYF. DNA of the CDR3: TGTGCCAGCAGCTTAAGTGTCCGTTACGAGCAGTACTTC.

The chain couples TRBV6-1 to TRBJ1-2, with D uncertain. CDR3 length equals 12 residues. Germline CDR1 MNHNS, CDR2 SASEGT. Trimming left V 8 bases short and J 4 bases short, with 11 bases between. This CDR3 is CASRLATYGYTF. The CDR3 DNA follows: TGTGCCAGCCGTTTGGCTACCTATGGCTACACCTTC.

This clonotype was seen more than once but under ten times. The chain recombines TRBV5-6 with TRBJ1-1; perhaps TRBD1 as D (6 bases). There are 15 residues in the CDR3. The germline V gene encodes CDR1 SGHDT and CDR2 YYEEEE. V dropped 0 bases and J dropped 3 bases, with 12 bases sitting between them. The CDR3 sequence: CASSLESGDHTEAFF. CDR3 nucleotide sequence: TGTGCCAGCAGCTTGGAGTCAGGGGACCACACTGAAGCTTTCTTT.

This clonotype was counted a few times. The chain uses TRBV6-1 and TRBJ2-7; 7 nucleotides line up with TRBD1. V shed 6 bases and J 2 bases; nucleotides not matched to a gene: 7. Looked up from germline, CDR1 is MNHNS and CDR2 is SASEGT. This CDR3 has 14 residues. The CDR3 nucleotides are TGTGCCAGCAGAATTATAGGGACAGCCTACGAGCAGTACGTC. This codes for CASRIIGTAYEQYV.

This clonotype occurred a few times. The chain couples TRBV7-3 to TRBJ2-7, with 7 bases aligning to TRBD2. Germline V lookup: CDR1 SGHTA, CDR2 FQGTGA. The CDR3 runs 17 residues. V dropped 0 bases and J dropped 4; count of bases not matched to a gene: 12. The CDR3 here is CASSLTESGSSGYEQYV. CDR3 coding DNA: TGTGCCAGCAGCTTAACCGAGTCCGGATCTAGCGGATACGAGCAGTACGTC.

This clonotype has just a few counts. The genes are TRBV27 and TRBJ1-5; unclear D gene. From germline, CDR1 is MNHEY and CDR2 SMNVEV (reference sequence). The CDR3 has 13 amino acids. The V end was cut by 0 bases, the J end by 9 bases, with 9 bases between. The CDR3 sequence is CASSLSGSRPQHF. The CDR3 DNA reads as TGTGCCAGCAGTTTATCGGGGAGCCGGCCCCAGCATTTT.

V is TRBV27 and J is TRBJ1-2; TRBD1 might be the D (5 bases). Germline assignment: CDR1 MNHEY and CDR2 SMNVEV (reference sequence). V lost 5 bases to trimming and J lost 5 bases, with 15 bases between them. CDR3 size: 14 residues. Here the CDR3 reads CASSPRGGSYGYTF. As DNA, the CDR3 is TGTGCCAGCAGTCCGCGGGGGGGTAGTTATGGCTACACCTTC.

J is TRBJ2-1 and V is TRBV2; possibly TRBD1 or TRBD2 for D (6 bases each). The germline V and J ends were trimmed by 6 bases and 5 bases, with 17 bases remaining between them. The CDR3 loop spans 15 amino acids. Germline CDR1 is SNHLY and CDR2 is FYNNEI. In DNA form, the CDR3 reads TGTGCCAGCAGCGTGGATAAGGGGGGTCACAATGAGCAGTTCTTC. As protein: CASSVDKGGHNEQFF.

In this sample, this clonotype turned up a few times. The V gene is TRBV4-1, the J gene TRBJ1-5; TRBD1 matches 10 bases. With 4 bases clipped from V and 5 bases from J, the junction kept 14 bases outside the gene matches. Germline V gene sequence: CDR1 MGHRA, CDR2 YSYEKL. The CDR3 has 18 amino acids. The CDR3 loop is CASSRGPATGGRDQPQHF. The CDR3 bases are TGCGCCAGCAGCCGAGGTCCCGCGACAGGGGGCCGGGATCAGCCCCAGCATTTT.

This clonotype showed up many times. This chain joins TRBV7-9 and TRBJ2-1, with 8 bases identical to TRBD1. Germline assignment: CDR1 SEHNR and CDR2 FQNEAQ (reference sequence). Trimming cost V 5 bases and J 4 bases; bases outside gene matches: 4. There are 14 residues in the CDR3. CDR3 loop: CASSQRDRYNEQFF. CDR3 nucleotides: TGTGCCAGCAGCCAAAGGGACAGGTACAATGAGCAGTTCTTC. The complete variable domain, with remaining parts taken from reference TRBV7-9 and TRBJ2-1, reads DTGVSQNPRHKITKRGQNVTFRCDPISEHNRLYWYRQTLGQGPEFLTYFQNEAQLEKSRLLSDRFSAERPKGSFSTLEIQRTEQGDSAMYLCASSQRDRYNEQFFGPGTRLTVL.

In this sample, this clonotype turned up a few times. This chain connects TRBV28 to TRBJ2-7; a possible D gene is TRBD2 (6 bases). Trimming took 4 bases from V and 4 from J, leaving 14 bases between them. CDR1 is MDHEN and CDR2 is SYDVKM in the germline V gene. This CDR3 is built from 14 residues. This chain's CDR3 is CASSSPMEGYEQYV. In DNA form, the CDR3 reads TGTGCCAGCAGTTCCCCGATGGAGGGGTACGAGCAGTACGTC.

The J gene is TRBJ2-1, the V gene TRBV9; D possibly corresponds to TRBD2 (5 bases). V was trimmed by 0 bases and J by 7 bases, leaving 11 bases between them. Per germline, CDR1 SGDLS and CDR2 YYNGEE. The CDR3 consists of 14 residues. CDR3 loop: CASSVVPSMNEQFF. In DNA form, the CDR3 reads TGTGCCAGCAGCGTAGTGCCTAGCATGAATGAGCAGTTCTTC.

Here the CDR3 reads CSARDKKRLAGMGDTQYF. The CDR3 coding sequence is TGCAGTGCTAGAGATAAAAAGAGACTAGCGGGGATGGGGGATACGCAGTATTTT. J is TRBJ2-3 and V is TRBV20-1, with 11 bases aligning to TRBD2. V lost 0 bases, J lost 6 bases, and 14 bases stayed unmatched. CDR3 size: 18 residues. CDR1 DFQATT and CDR2 SNEGSKA come from the germline V gene (reference sequence).

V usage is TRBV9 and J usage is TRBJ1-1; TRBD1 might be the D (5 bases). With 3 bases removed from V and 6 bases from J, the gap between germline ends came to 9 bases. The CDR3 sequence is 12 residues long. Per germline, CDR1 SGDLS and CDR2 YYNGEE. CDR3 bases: TGTGCCAGCAGCGCAGGGCCCCCTGAAGCTTTCTTT. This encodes CASSAGPPEAFF.

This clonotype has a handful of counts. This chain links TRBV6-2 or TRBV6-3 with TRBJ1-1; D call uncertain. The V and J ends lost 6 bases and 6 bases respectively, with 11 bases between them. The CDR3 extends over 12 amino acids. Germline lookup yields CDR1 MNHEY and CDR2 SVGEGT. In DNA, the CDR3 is TGTGCCAGCAGGCGACACCAGTCTGAAGCTTTCTTT. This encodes CASRRHQSEAFF.

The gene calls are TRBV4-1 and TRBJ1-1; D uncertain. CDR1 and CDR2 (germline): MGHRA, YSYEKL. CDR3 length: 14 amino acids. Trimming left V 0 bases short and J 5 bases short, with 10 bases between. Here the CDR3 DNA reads TGCGCCAGCAGCCAAGATAAAAGGAATACTGAAGCTTTCTTT. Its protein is CASSQDKRNTEAFF.

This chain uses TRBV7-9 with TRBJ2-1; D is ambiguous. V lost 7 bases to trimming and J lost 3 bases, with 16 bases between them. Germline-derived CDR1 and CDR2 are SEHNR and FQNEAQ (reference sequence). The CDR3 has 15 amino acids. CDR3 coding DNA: TGTGCCAGCACCTTGGTTGAGGTTAACTACAATGAGCAGTTCTTC. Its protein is CASTLVEVNYNEQFF. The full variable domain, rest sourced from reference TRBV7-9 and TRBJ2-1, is DTGVSQNPRHKITKRGQNVTFRCDPISEHNRLYWYRQTLGQGPEFLTYFQNEAQLEKSRLLSDRFSAERPKGSFSTLEIQRTEQGDSAMYLCASTLVEVNYNEQFFGPGTRLTVL.

Written as DNA, the CDR3 is TGTGCCAGCAGTTACCCGAGCCATCCACAGGGGAGGAGAACCGGGGAGCTGTTTTTT. Encoded protein: CASSYPSHPQGRRTGELFF. The chain uses TRBV6-5 and TRBJ2-2, with D possibly TRBD1 on 7 matching bases. This CDR3 region has 19 residues. The ends were cut back, 2 bases at V and 5 bases at J, with 24 bases in the middle. Germline-derived CDR1 and CDR2 are MNHEY and SVGAGI.

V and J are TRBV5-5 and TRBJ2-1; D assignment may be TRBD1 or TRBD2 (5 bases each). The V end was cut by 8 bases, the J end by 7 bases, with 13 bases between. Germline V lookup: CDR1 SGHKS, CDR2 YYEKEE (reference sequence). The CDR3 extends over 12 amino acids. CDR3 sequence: CASRHGGNEQFF. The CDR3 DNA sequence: TGTGCCAGTAGACATGGGGGAAATGAGCAGTTCTTC.